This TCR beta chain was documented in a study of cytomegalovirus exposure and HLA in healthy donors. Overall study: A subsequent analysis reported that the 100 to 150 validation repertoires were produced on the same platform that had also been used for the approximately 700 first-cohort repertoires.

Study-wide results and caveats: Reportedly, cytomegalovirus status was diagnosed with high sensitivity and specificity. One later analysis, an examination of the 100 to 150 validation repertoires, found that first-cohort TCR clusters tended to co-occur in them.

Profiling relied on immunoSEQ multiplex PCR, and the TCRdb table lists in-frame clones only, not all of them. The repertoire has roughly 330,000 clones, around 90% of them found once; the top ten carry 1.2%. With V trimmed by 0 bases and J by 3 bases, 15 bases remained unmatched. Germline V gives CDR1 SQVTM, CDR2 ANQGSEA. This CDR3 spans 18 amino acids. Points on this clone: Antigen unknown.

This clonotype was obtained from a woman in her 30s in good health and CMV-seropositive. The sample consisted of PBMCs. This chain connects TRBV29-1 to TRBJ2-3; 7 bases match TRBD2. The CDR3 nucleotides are TGCAGCGTTGAAGATTGGGAGAGGGGCGGGAGAGGAACAGATACGCAGTATTTT. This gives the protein CSVEDWERGGRGTDTQYF.